These 30 T cell receptor beta chains share one sample of origin, sequenced in a study of shared clonotypes between healthy human individuals. The method was immunoSEQ multiplex PCR; TCRdb's version includes in-frame clones alone and lacks a portion of them. Altogether about 600,000 clones are present, more than 95% being singletons, with the ten largest covering 0.055% to 0.07%. Sequencing was done on a sample of naive CD4+ T cells sorted from blood. As to subset: CD45RA+ positively selected. These receptors all come from a woman younger than 45 in good health.

The chain recombines TRBV11-2 with TRBJ2-6, with TRBD1 as a possible D gene (5 bases). Germline V gene lookup returns CDR1 SGHAT and CDR2 FQNNGV. V was cut by 1 base and J by 0 bases, with 16 bases left in between. The CDR3 loop spans 19 amino acids. This CDR3 is CASSLVSGMLYSGANVLTF. CDR3 in DNA: TGTGCCAGCAGCTTAGTGTCAGGGATGCTCTACTCTGGGGCCAACGTCCTGACTTTC.

The table lists this clone with a count of one. This chain joins TRBV5-8 and TRBJ1-5, with D hard to call. Germline lookup yields CDR1 SGHTS and CDR2 YDEGEE. V lost 1 base, J lost 8 bases, and 7 bases lay in between. The CDR3 is 12 residues long. The DNA of the CDR3 is TGTGCCAGCAGCTTGCGGGGTAAGCCCCAGCATTTT. Translated: CASSLRGKPQHF.

The genes are TRBV18 and TRBJ1-1; 11 bases map to TRBD1. Germline V gene lookup returns CDR1 KGHSH and CDR2 LQKENI. The CDR3 length is 14 residues. J gave up 9 bases and V 3 bases, and 6 bases lay outside the gene matches. CDR3: CASSPGTGGGKAFF. The CDR3 nucleotides are TGTGCCAGCTCACCCGGGACAGGGGGAGGAAAAGCTTTCTTT.

This clone was observed a single time. This CDR3 is CASSDSPVRLFF. The CDR3 nucleotides are TGTGCCAGCAGTGACAGTCCTGTACGGCTGTTTTTT. This sequence joins TRBV2 and TRBJ2-2; no firm D call. The CDR3 covers 12 residues. The germline V gene has CDR1 SNHLY and CDR2 FYNNEI. V lost 3 bases and J lost 13, with 12 bases in between. Filled out from reference TRBV2 and TRBJ2-2, the complete variable domain reads EPEVTQTPSHQVTQMGQEVILRCVPISNHLYFYWYRQILGQKVEFLVSFYNNEISEKSEIFDDQFSVERPDGSNFTLKIRSTKLEDSAMYFCASSDSPVRLFFGEGSRLTVL.

The chain joins TRBV27 to TRBJ1-3; TRBD1 agrees at 8 bases. CDR1 is MNHEY, CDR2 SMNVEV, per germline (reference sequence). CDR3 size: 15 residues. J was trimmed by 0 bases and V by 6 bases; bases with no gene match: 4. CDR3 sequence reads: CASRGQANSGNTIYF. Here the CDR3 DNA reads TGTGCCAGCAGGGGACAGGCAAACTCTGGAAACACCATATATTTT.

The chain combines TRBV5-5 with TRBJ2-5; the D is unclear. Between the trimmed V and J ends, which lost 9 bases and 0 bases, there was a span of 0 bases. Per germline, CDR1 SGHKS and CDR2 YYEKEE (reference sequence). The CDR3 spans 9 residues. This CDR3 reads CANQETQYF. CDR3 sequence (DNA): TGTGCCAACCAAGAGACCCAGTACTTC.

The rearrangement uses TRBV15 and TRBJ2-5, with 7 nucleotides matching TRBD1. Germline CDR1 and CDR2: LNHNV and YYDKDF (reference sequence). V lost 2 bases to trimming and J lost 5 bases; unmatched junction nucleotides: 5. The CDR3 contains 14 residues. The CDR3 spells CATSRSTGYETQYF. The CDR3 DNA follows: TGTGCCACCAGCAGATCGACAGGGTATGAGACCCAGTACTTC. Full variable domain (outside the CDR3, taken from reference TRBV15 and TRBJ2-5): DAMVIQNPRYQVTQFGKPVTLSCSQTLNHNVMYWYQQKSSQAPKLLFHYYDKDFNNEADTPDNFQSRRPNTSFCFLDIRSPGLGDTAMYLCATSRSTGYETQYFGPGTRLLVL.

The J gene is TRBJ1-5, the V gene TRBV30, with D perhaps TRBD1 (5 bases). Per germline, CDR1 GTSNPN and CDR2 SVGIG (reference sequence). The CDR3 consists of 15 residues. Trimming stripped 0 bases from V and 3 bases from J, with 12 bases between. The CDR3 region has the DNA TGTGCCTGGAGTGTCTCTGAGGGGACCAATCAGCCCCAGCATTTT. This encodes CAWSVSEGTNQPQHF.

CDR3 in DNA: TGTGCCAGCAGCCAAAAGGGACATCCCAACTACGAGCAGTACTTC. Translated, it gives CASSQKGHPNYEQYF. The genes are TRBV14 and TRBJ2-7, with a possible D match to TRBD1 (6 bases). The CDR3 contains 15 residues. In germline, CDR1 is SGHDN, CDR2 FVKESK. V shed 2 bases and J shed 3 bases, with 14 bases lying between them.

CDR3 bases: TGTGCCAGCAGCTCCTCGGGACACCCCTACGAGCAGTACTTC. It codes for CASSSSGHPYEQYF. The chain employs TRBV13 and TRBJ2-7; weak D call: TRBD1 (6 bases). The germline V gene encodes CDR1 PRHDT and CDR2 FYEKMQ (reference sequence). With 4 bases removed from V and 2 bases from J, the gap between germline ends came to 12 bases. The length of the CDR3 is 14 residues. The full variable domain, with the rest looked up from reference TRBV13 and TRBJ2-7, is AAGVIQSPRHLIKEKRETATLKCYPIPRHDTVYWYQQGPGQDPQFLISFYEKMQSDKGSIPDRFSAQQFSDYHSELNMSSLELGDSALYFCASSSSGHPYEQYFGPGTRLTVT.

The chain couples TRBV6-1 to TRBJ1-5; D ambiguous. The length of the CDR3 is 14 residues. Germline assignment: CDR1 MNHNS and CDR2 SASEGT. Trimming shortened V by 6 bases and J by 0 bases, and 9 bases separated the two germline ends. CDR3 bases: TGTGCCAGCAGGGTAGTGCGTAGCAATCAGCCCCAGCATTTT. It specifies CASRVVRSNQPQHF.

V and J are TRBV29-1 and TRBJ2-2; 9 nucleotides agree with TRBD2. V dropped 3 bases and J dropped 6; count of bases not matched to a gene: 14. From germline, CDR1 is SQVTM and CDR2 ANQGSEA. The CDR3 consists of 17 residues. The CDR3 region is CSVDPDGREGFAGELFF. For the CDR3, the DNA is TGCAGCGTTGACCCCGATGGGCGGGAGGGTTTTGCCGGGGAGCTGTTTTTT.

The sample holds one count of this clone. J is TRBJ1-2 and V is TRBV30; D perhaps matches TRBD1 (5 bases). The V gene lost 3 bases and the J gene lost 8 bases, with 16 bases spanning the gap. This CDR3 comprises 13 residues. The germline V gene encodes CDR1 GTSNPN and CDR2 SVGIG (reference sequence). The CDR3 nucleotides are TGTGCCTGGAGACAAACGGGGACGGGCGGCTACACCTTC. Its protein is CAWRQTGTGGYTF.

This sequence joins TRBV11-2 and TRBJ2-2; D not resolved. Germline CDR1 reads SGHAT; CDR2 reads FQNNGV. The CDR3 loop spans 15 amino acids. V was pared by 2 bases and J by 1 base, with 8 bases between. The CDR3 DNA sequence: TGTGCCAGCAGCTTATCTGCCTTGAACACCGGGGAGCTGTTTTTT. Translating gives CASSLSALNTGELFF.

V is TRBV5-1 and J is TRBJ2-5, with D tentatively TRBD1 (7 bases). The length of the CDR3 is 14 residues. Trimming took 1 base from V and 5 from J, leaving 12 bases between them. Germline CDR1 reads SGHRS; CDR2 reads YFSETQ. This chain's CDR3 is CASSLTGAGETQYF. DNA of the CDR3: TGCGCCAGCAGCTTGACAGGGGCGGGGGAGACCCAGTACTTC. The whole variable domain, filled in from reference TRBV5-1 and TRBJ2-5, reads KAGVTQTPRYLIKTRGQQVTLSCSPISGHRSVSWYQQTPGQGLQFLFEYFSETQRNKGNFPGRFSGRQFSNSRSEMNVSTLELGDSALYLCASSLTGAGETQYFGPGTRLLVL.

The CDR3 reads CASSLLRASGYYNEQFF. The CDR3 DNA is TGTGCCAGCAGTTTACTCCGGGCTAGCGGTTACTACAATGAGCAGTTCTTC. The rearrangement joins TRBV27 to TRBJ2-1; 7 bases line up with TRBD2. The CDR3 sequence is 17 residues long. Trimming at V came to 2 bases and at J to 3 bases, leaving 10 bases not matched to a gene. The germline V gene encodes CDR1 MNHEY and CDR2 SMNVEV (reference sequence).

The rearrangement uses TRBV28 and TRBJ1-1; maybe TRBD1 (6 bases). Germline V lookup: CDR1 MDHEN, CDR2 SYDVKM. CDR3 size: 21 residues. Trimming removed 3 bases from V and 4 bases from J, with 33 bases in between. The CDR3 here is CASSLDGWGDRRVGASTEAFF. In DNA form, the CDR3 reads TGTGCCAGCAGTTTGGATGGGTGGGGTGACAGGAGGGTCGGGGCCAGCACTGAAGCTTTCTTT.

Written as DNA, the CDR3 is TGTGCCAGCAGCGTAAGTGGTTCCACCGGGGAGCTGTTTTTT. It is translated as CASSVSGSTGELFF. The gene calls are TRBV5-4 and TRBJ2-2, with no clear D. Germline V gives CDR1 SGHNT, CDR2 YYREEE (reference sequence). This CDR3 is built from 14 residues. The V end was cut by 4 bases, the J end by 4 bases, with 11 bases between.

The chain carries TRBV19 and TRBJ1-1; no definite D call. This CDR3 region has 15 residues. Trimming cost V 6 bases and J 3 bases, with 17 bases left between them. Germline CDR1 is LNHDA and CDR2 is SQIVND (reference sequence). CDR3 in DNA: TGTGCCAGTAGCCCCCTTCATCTCGGGGACACTGAAGCTTTCTTT. As protein: CASSPLHLGDTEAFF.

The chain uses TRBV15 and TRBJ1-5, with D possibly matching TRBD1 (6 bases). The CDR3 totals 15 residues. Trimming shortened V by 5 bases and J by 2 bases, and 13 bases separated the two germline ends. Germline V CDR1 and CDR2: LNHNV, YYDKDF (reference sequence). The CDR3 is CATSGPSGGNQPQHF. In DNA, the CDR3 is TGTGCCACCAGCGGACCCTCAGGGGGCAATCAGCCCCAGCATTTT. Drawing the rest from reference TRBV15 and TRBJ1-5, the complete variable domain is DAMVIQNPRYQVTQFGKPVTLSCSQTLNHNVMYWYQQKSSQAPKLLFHYYDKDFNNEADTPDNFQSRRPNTSFCFLDIRSPGLGDTAMYLCATSGPSGGNQPQHFGDGTRLSIL.

This rearrangement joins TRBV28 to TRBJ1-1, with D possibly being TRBD1 (6 bases). Trimming removed 6 bases from V and 0 bases from J, with 14 bases in between. From germline, CDR1 is MDHEN and CDR2 SYDVKM. The CDR3 loop spans 15 amino acids. The CDR3 loop is CASRPPTGLNTEAFF. The CDR3 DNA sequence: TGTGCCAGCAGACCACCGACAGGATTGAACACTGAAGCTTTCTTT.

The rearrangement joins TRBV7-9 to TRBJ2-3; TRBD1 or TRBD2 may be the D gene (5 bases each). Per the germline V gene, CDR1 is SEHNR and CDR2 is FQNEAQ (reference sequence). This CDR3 is built from 16 residues. V lost 0 bases and J 2 bases, leaving 12 bases between the germline ends. CDR3 loop: CASSLAGRPTTDTQYF. The CDR3 DNA reads TGTGCCAGCAGCTTAGCGGGACGCCCAACCACAGATACGCAGTATTTT.

This clone occurred once. The chain's CDR3 is CATSRERWEQGIGNQPQHF. The DNA for the CDR3 is TGTGCCACCAGCAGAGAGAGGTGGGAACAGGGGATTGGAAACCAGCCCCAGCATTTT. The chain combines TRBV15 with TRBJ1-5; 7 bases fit TRBD1. Trimming cost V 0 bases and J 7 bases; bases outside gene matches: 18. Germline lookup yields CDR1 LNHNV and CDR2 YYDKDF (reference sequence). The CDR3 loop spans 19 amino acids.

V usage is TRBV10-2 and J usage is TRBJ1-1, with D possibly TRBD1 on 6 matching bases. V was clipped by 0 bases and J by 1 base, with 12 bases between them. This CDR3 is 16 amino acids long. The germline gives CDR1 WSHSY, CDR2 SAAADI. The CDR3 loop reads CASSESAGVGNTEAFF. The CDR3 DNA is TGCGCCAGCAGTGAGTCGGCAGGGGTTGGGAACACTGAAGCTTTCTTT.

The chain uses TRBV19 and TRBJ2-3; D gene uncertain. The CDR3 loop spans 14 amino acids. Between the trimmed V and J ends, which lost 5 bases and 0 bases, there was a span of 9 bases. Germline assignment: CDR1 LNHDA and CDR2 SQIVND (reference sequence). Here the CDR3 reads CASSWSYSTDTQYF. The CDR3 bases are TGTGCCAGTAGTTGGAGTTATAGCACAGATACGCAGTATTTT.

The rearrangement joins TRBV5-1 to TRBJ2-1; D is possibly TRBD2 (6 bases). Germline V gives CDR1 SGHRS, CDR2 YFSETQ. V was clipped by 1 base and J by 6 bases, with 11 bases between them. The CDR3 totals 14 residues. The DNA for the CDR3 is TGCGCCAGCAGCTTGTACGGGAGAAGCAATGAGCAGTTCTTC. Its translation: CASSLYGRSNEQFF.

As to this clone: Its ends do not fully match the called genes, so a read error is possible. The CDR3 reads CANSQERWGVNIQYF. In DNA form, the CDR3 reads TGCGCCAACAGCCAAGAGCGATGGGGGGTCAACATTCAGTACTTC. The rearrangement joins TRBV4-1 to TRBJ2-4, with D possibly matching TRBD2 (6 bases). This CDR3 contains 15 residues. The V gene's germline CDR1 is MGHRA and CDR2 YSYEKL.

The chain couples TRBV7-9 to TRBJ1-4, with 8 nucleotides matching TRBD1. This CDR3 is built from 14 residues. CDR1 is SEHNR and CDR2 is FQNEAQ in the germline V gene (reference sequence). V gave up 4 bases and J gave up 5 bases; unmatched junction bases: 3. This CDR3 reads CASSYGQGNEKLFF. The CDR3 bases are TGTGCCAGCAGCTACGGACAGGGAAATGAAAAACTGTTTTTT.

The rearrangement joins TRBV28 to TRBJ1-2; tentatively, D is TRBD1 (5 bases). Trimming removed 7 bases from V and 8 bases from J, with 23 bases in between. The germline gives CDR1 MDHEN, CDR2 SYDVKM. This CDR3 spans 15 amino acids. The CDR3 loop is CASTLGGLESEGYTF. CDR3 in DNA: TGTGCCAGCACCTTGGGGGGTCTCGAGAGCGAAGGCTACACCTTC.

V and J are TRBV7-6 and TRBJ2-1; TRBD2 matches 8 bases. Germline trimming cut 1 base from V and 4 bases from J; bases unmatched to any gene: 6. CDR3 length: 16 amino acids. The germline gives CDR1 SGHVS, CDR2 FNYEAQ. For the CDR3, the DNA is TGTGCCAGCAGCTTAGGACTAGCGCATAAATACAATGAGCAGTTCTTC. Its translation: CASSLGLAHKYNEQFF.